This passage covers 3 T cell receptor beta chains from one sample sequenced in a study of cytomegalovirus exposure and HLA in healthy donors. 60 Vbeta and 13 Jbeta primers were used in PCR. Measured with immunoSEQ multiplex PCR; TCRdb has only the in-frame clones, and not every one. Here the sample spans some 120,000 clones, 80% being singletons. The sample was PBMCs. These receptors were collected from a young man in good health and CMV-seronegative.

The chain is built from TRBV7-2 and TRBJ1-1; 7 bases line up with TRBD1. With 3 bases clipped from V and 0 bases from J, the junction kept 4 bases outside the gene matches. The CDR3 sequence is 15 residues long. Germline V gives CDR1 SGHTA, CDR2 FQGNSA. CDR3 coding DNA: TGTGCCAGCAGCTTGTTGACAGGGATGAACACTGAAGCTTTCTTT. Translated: CASSLLTGMNTEAFF.

CDR3 sequence reads: CASSQPDYSAPGNTIYF. DNA for the CDR3: TGCGCCAGCAGCCAACCGGATTACAGTGCCCCTGGAAACACCATATATTTT. The chain combines TRBV4-1 with TRBJ1-3; D is uncertain. Germline V gives CDR1 MGHRA, CDR2 YSYEKL. The germline V and J ends were trimmed by 2 bases and 2 bases, with 16 bases remaining between them. This CDR3 has 17 residues.

This clone appeared a few times. The chain carries TRBV4-3 and TRBJ2-3; TRBD1 is a possible D gene (5 bases). This CDR3 region has 15 residues. V was clipped by 0 bases and J by 4 bases, with 11 bases between them. The germline V gene encodes CDR1 LGHNA and CDR2 YSLEER. The CDR3 nucleotides are TGCGCCAGCAGCCAAGACTCCAGGGTTCCAGATACGCAGTATTTT. It translates to CASSQDSRVPDTQYF.